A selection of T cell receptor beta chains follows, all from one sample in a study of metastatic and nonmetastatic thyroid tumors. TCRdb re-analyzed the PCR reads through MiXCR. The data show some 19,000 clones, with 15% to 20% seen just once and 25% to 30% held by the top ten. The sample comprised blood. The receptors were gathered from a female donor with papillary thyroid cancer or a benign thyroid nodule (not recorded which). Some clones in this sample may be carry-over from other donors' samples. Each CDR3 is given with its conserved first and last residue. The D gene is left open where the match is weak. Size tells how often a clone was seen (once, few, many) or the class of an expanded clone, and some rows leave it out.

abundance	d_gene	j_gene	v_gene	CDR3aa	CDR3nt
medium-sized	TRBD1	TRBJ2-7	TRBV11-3	CASSRRGGNDEQYF	TGTGCCAGCAGCCGACGAGGGGGCAATGACGAGCAGTACTTC
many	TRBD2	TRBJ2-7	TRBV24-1	CATSSSGGPNEQYF	TGTGCCACCAGCTCCTCGGGGGGGCCCAACGAGCAGTACTTC
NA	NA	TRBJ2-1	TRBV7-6	CASSFDPIAPNEQFF	TGTGCCAGCAGCTTTGATCCTATTGCCCCCAATGAGCAGTTCTTC
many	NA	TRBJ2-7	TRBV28	CASSSTDPSAYEQYF	TGTGCCAGCAGTTCGACAGACCCTTCCGCTTACGAGCAGTACTTC
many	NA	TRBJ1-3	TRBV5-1	CASSQNPLGTGNTIYF	TGCGCCAGCAGCCAGAACCCGTTGGGGACTGGAAACACCATATATTTT
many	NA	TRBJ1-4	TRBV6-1	CASSGTGYEKLFF	TGTGCCAGCAGTGGGACCGGATATGAAAAACTGTTTTTT
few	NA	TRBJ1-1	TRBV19	CASARQGTEAFF	TGTGCCAGTGCCAGGCAGGGCACTGAAGCTTTCTTT
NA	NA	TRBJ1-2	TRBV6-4	CASSEVINYCYTF	TGTGCCAGCAGTGAAGTCATTAACTATTGCTACACCTTC
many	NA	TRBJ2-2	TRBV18	CASSETTGELFF	TGTGCCAGCTCCGAAACCACCGGGGAGCTGTTTTTT
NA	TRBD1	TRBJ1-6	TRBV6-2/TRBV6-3	CASRRGTGGTTSGNSPLHF	TGTGCCAGCAGACGGGGGACAGGAGGCACCACCTCTGGAAATTCACCCCTCCACTTT
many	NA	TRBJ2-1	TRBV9	CASSGARYNEQFF	TGTGCCAGCAGTGGAGCGCGCTACAATGAGCAGTTCTTC
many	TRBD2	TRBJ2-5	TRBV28	CASSLSREGTQYF	TGTGCCAGCAGTTTATCCAGGGAGGGGACCCAGTACTTC
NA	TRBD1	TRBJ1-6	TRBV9	CASSETGGNYNSPLHF	TGTGCCAGCAGCGAAACAGGGGGCAACTATAATTCACCCCTCCACTTT
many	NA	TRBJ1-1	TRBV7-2	CASSSYRGNTEAFF	TGTGCCAGCAGCTCCTATCGCGGGAACACTGAAGCTTTCTTT
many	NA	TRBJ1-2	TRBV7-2	CASSPNAGSNYGYTF	TGTGCCAGCAGCCCAAACGCAGGGTCTAACTATGGCTACACCTTC
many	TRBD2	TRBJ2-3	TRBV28	CASSLAGVSTQYF	TGTGCCAGCAGCCTAGCGGGAGTGAGTACGCAGTATTTT
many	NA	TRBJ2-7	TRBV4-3	CASSQEEFHEQYF	TGCGCCAGCAGCCAAGAAGAGTTCCACGAGCAGTACTTC
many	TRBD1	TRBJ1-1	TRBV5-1	CASSLERGHAEAFF	TGCGCCAGCAGCTTGGAGAGGGGGCACGCTGAAGCTTTCTTT
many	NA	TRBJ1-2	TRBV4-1	CASSQGSLRRGDRYGYTF	TGCGCCAGCAGCCAAGGAAGTTTGAGGCGCGGGGATCGGTATGGCTACACCTTC
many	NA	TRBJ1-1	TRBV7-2	CASSLATGVNTEAFF	TGTGCCAGCAGCTTAGCTACGGGGGTGAACACTGAAGCTTTCTTT
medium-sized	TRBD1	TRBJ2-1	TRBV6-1	CASSTPGQGYNEQFF	TGTGCCAGCAGTACGCCGGGACAGGGGTACAATGAGCAGTTCTTC
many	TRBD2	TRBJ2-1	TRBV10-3	CAISHGLAGAFYEQFF	TGTGCCATCAGCCACGGACTAGCGGGAGCGTTCTATGAGCAGTTCTTC
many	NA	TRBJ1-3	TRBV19	CASISPLENTIYF	TGTGCCAGTATATCCCCTCTCGAAAACACCATATATTTT
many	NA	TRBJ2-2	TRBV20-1	CSASEDTGELFF	TGCAGTGCTAGTGAAGATACCGGGGAGCTGTTTTTT
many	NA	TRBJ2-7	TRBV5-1	CASSLDPLLGGRTYEQYF	TGCGCCAGCAGCTTGGACCCCCTCCTCGGTGGAAGGACGTACGAGCAGTACTTC
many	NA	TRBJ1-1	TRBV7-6	CASSLEGLNTEAFF	TGTGCCAGCAGCTTAGAGGGGTTGAACACTGAAGCTTTCTTT
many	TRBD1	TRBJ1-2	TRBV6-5	CASSYSRTGGRGYTF	TGTGCCAGCAGTTACTCGAGGACAGGGGGTCGTGGCTACACCTTC
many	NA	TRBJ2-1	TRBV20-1	CSAHGNEQFF	TGCAGTGCCCATGGGAATGAGCAGTTCTTC
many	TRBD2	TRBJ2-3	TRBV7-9	CASSLDGLAVDTQYF	TGTGCCAGCAGCTTAGATGGACTAGCGGTAGATACGCAGTATTTT
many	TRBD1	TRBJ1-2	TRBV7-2	CASSLYTGELGYTF	TGTGCCAGCAGCTTGTACACAGGGGAACTAGGCTACACCTTC
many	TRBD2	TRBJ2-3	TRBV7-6	CASSLVSGGLTSTDTQYF	TGTGCCAGCAGCTTAGTTAGCGGGGGGCTCACTAGCACAGATACGCAGTATTTT
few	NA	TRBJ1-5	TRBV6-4	CASSDSWCQPQHF	TGTGCCAGCAGTGACTCCTGGTGCCAGCCCCAGCATTTT
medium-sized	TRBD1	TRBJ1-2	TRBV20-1	CSARATGGGYGYTF	TGCAGTGCTAGAGCGACAGGGGGCGGCTATGGCTACACCTTC
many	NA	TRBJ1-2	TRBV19	CASSYRSLYGYTF	TGTGCCAGTAGTTACAGGTCGTTGTATGGCTACACCTTC
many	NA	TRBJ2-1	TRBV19	CASSIYGASAGHSEQFF	TGTGCCAGTAGTATTTACGGGGCCTCTGCTGGACACAGTGAGCAGTTCTTC
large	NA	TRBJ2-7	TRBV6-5	CASSYAESYEQYF	TGTGCCAGCAGTTACGCGGAGTCCTACGAGCAGTACTTC
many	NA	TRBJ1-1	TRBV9	CASSVAGNTEAFF	TGTGCCAGCAGCGTAGCAGGTAACACTGAAGCTTTCTTT
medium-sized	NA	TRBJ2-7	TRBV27	CASSFRQSYEQYF	TGTGCCAGCAGTTTCCGACAGTCCTACGAGCAGTACTTC
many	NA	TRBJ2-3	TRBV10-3	CAIRDPGEDTQYF	TGTGCCATCAGGGACCCCGGGGAGGATACGCAGTATTTT
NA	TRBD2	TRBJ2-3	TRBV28	CASIMGGSTDTQYF	TGTGCCAGCATTATGGGGGGGAGCACAGATACGCAGTATTTT
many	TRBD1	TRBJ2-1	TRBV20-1	CSALFSSTGDEQFF	TGCAGTGCTCTTTTTTCCTCGACAGGGGATGAGCAGTTCTTC
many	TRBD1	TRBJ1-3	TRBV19	CASSSVGTDGNTIYF	TGTGCCAGTAGTTCTGTGGGGACAGATGGAAACACCATATATTTT
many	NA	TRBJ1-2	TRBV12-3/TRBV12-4	CASRPYSGSGYTF	TGTGCCAGCAGACCCTACTCAGGGAGCGGCTACACCTTC
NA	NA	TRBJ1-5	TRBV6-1	CASSQGGGNQPQNF	TGTGCCAGCAGTCAGGGAGGAGGCAATCAGCCCCAGAATTTT
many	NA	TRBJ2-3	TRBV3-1	CASSPMFSGVDTQYF	TGTGCCAGCAGCCCCATGTTTAGCGGAGTAGATACGCAGTATTTT
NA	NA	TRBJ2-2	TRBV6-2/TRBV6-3	CASSYAPNTGELFF	TGTGCCAGCAGTTATGCCCCGAACACCGGGGAGCTGTTTTTT
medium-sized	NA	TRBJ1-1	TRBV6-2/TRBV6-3	CASTRGWGAFF	TGTGCCAGCACCAGGGGCTGGGGAGCTTTCTTT
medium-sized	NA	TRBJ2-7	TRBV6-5	CASSYSSPGLTSSEQYF	TGTGCCAGCAGTTACTCCTCCCCGGGACTTACTAGTAGCGAGCAGTACTTC
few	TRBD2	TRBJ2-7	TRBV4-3	CASSQASGRSYEQYF	TGCGCCAGCAGCCAAGCTAGCGGGAGGTCCTACGAGCAGTACTTC
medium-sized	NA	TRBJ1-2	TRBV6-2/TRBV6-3	CASSWGSEGYGYTF	TGTGCCAGCAGTTGGGGCTCGGAGGGATATGGCTACACCTTC
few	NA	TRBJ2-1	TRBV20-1	CSAGRELSKGDEQFF	TGCAGTGCTGGGAGGGAGCTATCTAAGGGGGATGAGCAGTTCTTC
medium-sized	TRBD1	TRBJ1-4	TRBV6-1	CASLGYRGRDITNEKLFF	TGTGCCAGCCTAGGATACAGGGGGCGTGATATAACTAATGAAAAACTGTTTTTT
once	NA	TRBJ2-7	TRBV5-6	CASSFGGSYEQYF	TGTGCCAGCAGCTTTGGGGGCTCCTACGAGCAGTACTTC
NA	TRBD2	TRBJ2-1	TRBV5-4	CASSRGGDYNEQFF	TGTGCCAGCTCTCGGGGGGGGGACTACAATGAGCAGTTCTTC